The present TCR beta chain was sequenced within a study of T cell responses to AZD1222 COVID-19 vaccine. Study-wide results and caveats: Nearly half of the spike-specific TCRs reportedly recognize variant regions that carry no mutations.

As concerns this clone: The antigen is unknown.

Libraries were prepared by immunoSEQ multiplex PCR; TCRdb keeps only in-frame clonotypes and omits some of them. The sample holds roughly 90,000 clones; approximately 86% are singletons and the top ten take approximately 6.8%. This clonotype was sampled from an adult in good health. This specimen was peripheral blood, taken on day 0 of AZD1222 vaccination.

CDR3 region: CASSLDYEQYF. The CDR3 DNA reads as TGTGCCAGCAGCTTAGATTACGAGCAGTACTTC. This chain connects TRBV11-2 to TRBJ2-7, with D uncertain. In germline, CDR1 is SGHAT, CDR2 FQNNGV. Deletions cut 0 bases from V and 4 bases from J, with 1 base between. CDR3 length equals 11 residues.